This T cell receptor (beta chain) came from a study of vaccination and CD4 T cells after COVID-19. In the study overall: Each participant was administered two doses of a vaccine, which was either BNT162b2 or mRNA-1273. Post-COVID specimens were obtained a median 101 days after diagnosis (range 35 to 161). Study-wide findings and caveats: The cohort comprised relatively few convalescent patients, and no early post-infection timepoints were analyzed.

Researchers used the Oncomine TCR Beta short-read assay to sequence DNA from cultured CD4+ T cells. TCRdb ran MiXCR on the PCR reads and lists one entry per CDR3 protein. The sample shows around 15,000 distinct CDR3 sequences, approximately 48% of them seen only once. Germline V gene sequence: CDR1 MNHEY, CDR2 SVGEGT. CDR3 length: 15 residues. V lost 2 bases and J lost 0, with 8 bases in between. Described treatment: roughly 11-day PBMC culture with coronavirus spike peptide pools or control peptides (ViraFEST assay). ViraFEST expanded antigen-specific T cells with peptide pools, then sequenced TCRs. Comments on this clonotype: The antigen is undetermined.

The sequenced sample was CD4+ T cells from blood, cultured in vitro. The V and J genes are TRBV6-2 or TRBV6-3 and TRBJ1-5, with no clear D. The origin of this receptor is a human donor who had recovered from COVID-19. Written as DNA, the CDR3 is TGTGCCAGCAGTTACGCCCACTATAGCAATCAGCCCCAGCATTTT. It specifies CASSYAHYSNQPQHF.